The entry below describes one T cell receptor beta chain. Its specificity is not known. This sample was taken from a study of memory CD4+ T cells and cytomegalovirus serostatus. The sort gate was single viable CD3+CD4+CD8-CD45RO+ cells for memory CD4+ T cells. Donors' CMV status reflects serum IgG against pp150, pp28, p38, p52. Positive selection with CD4 microbeads enriched total CD4+ T cells. Points from the study as a whole: Each of approximately 73 CMV-associated TCRbeta sequences occurred in one to five individuals. The CMV-associated TCR signature appears largely within the CD4+ memory repertoire.

V was trimmed by 2 bases and J by 2 bases, leaving 7 bases between them. CDR1 and CDR2 from the germline V gene are SGHRS and YFSETQ. This CDR3 has 14 amino acids. TCRdb's table, derived via immunoSEQ multiplex PCR, lists solely in-frame clones and lacks some. The sample carries 25,000 to 30,000 clones, about 81% recorded once. Sequencing used memory CD4+ T cells from blood. The genes are TRBV5-1 and TRBJ2-2; weak D call: TRBD2 (6 bases). This TCR came from an adult in good health and CMV-seronegative. The CDR3 sequence is CASSFGGNTGELFF. In DNA, the CDR3 is TGCGCCAGCAGCTTCGGGGGAAACACCGGGGAGCTGTTTTTT.